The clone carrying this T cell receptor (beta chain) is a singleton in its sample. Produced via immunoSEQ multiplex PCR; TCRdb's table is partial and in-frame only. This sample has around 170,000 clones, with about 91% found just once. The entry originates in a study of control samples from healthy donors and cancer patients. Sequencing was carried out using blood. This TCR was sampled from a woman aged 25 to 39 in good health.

For the CDR3, the DNA is TGTGCCAGCAGCCCCCTCGGGGGGACAGGGAGGTATGAGCAGTTCTTC. Amino acids: CASSPLGGTGRYEQFF. The V gene is TRBV7-8, the J gene TRBJ2-1; 9 bases line up with TRBD1. V gave up 5 bases and J gave up 8 bases; unmatched junction bases: 13. This CDR3 is built from 16 residues. CDR1 and CDR2 (germline): SGHVS, FQNEAQ.